This TCR beta chain was captured by sequencing in a study of shared clonotypes between healthy human individuals. Study details: Donors, aged 18 to 49, were a couple of women and three men.

This CDR3 has 14 amino acids. Germline CDR1 reads MGHDK; CDR2 reads SYGVNS. Trimming left V 7 bases short and J 2 bases short, with 15 bases between. This table comes from immunoSEQ multiplex PCR, and its TCRdb copy is limited to in-frame clones, with some not included. The repertoire includes roughly 120,000 clones, about 63% of them detected once, and around 25% sits in the top ten. CD8 memory comprised CD45RO+ plus CCR7-negative CD45RA+ TemRA cells. V is TRBV25-1 and J is TRBJ2-7; D ambiguous. The clonotype was recovered from a woman aged 30 to 39 in good health. The sequencing sample was made of memory CD8+ T cells sorted from blood. The sample's subset: CD45RO+ cells pooled with CCR7-negative TemRA cells. The CDR3 here is CASTPTGTTYEQYF. The DNA for the CDR3 is TGTGCCAGCACTCCCACTGGAACTACCTACGAGCAGTACTTC.